One and the same sample provided the 26 T cell receptor beta chains below, sequenced in a study of OX40 agonist ivuxolimab in advanced cancers. Libraries were constructed by the immunoSEQ multiplex PCR assay. Here the immuneACCESS table is served through TCRdb, limited to in-frame sequences with V and J called. Missing clones are a known gap in these copies; in checked studies unresolved V genes cover under half, and the rest lacks a known reason. This sample is represented by about 47,000 clones; approximately 81% of them were singletons. Around 25% of the sample lies in the top ten. Sequencing used CD4+ or CD8+ T cells sorted from blood, obtained in a trial of the OX40 agonist ivuxolimab. These receptors came from an adult with an advanced solid tumor such as melanoma, head and neck, liver or kidney cancer.

This sequence joins TRBV13 and TRBJ1-2; D perhaps matches TRBD1 (5 bases). Germline V gene data show CDR1 as PRHDT and CDR2 as FYEKMQ (reference sequence). The CDR3 contains 11 residues. Trimming cost V 5 bases and J 4 bases, with 5 bases left between them. CDR3 region: CASSGGYGYTF. In DNA form, the CDR3 reads TGTGCCAGCAGCGGGGGCTATGGCTACACCTTC. Based on the CDR3 plus reference TRBV13 and TRBJ1-2, the full variable domain is AAGVIQSPRHLIKEKRETATLKCYPIPRHDTVYWYQQGPGQDPQFLISFYEKMQSDKGSIPDRFSAQQFSDYHSELNMSSLELGDSALYFCASSGGYGYTFGSGTRLTVV.

This rearrangement joins TRBV7-3 to TRBJ2-3; 9 bases align to TRBD2. After removal of 3 bases from V and 0 bases from J, the junction contained 4 bases not matched to a gene. There are 16 residues in the CDR3. Germline CDR1 and CDR2: SGHTA and FQGTGA. CDR3 nucleotides: TGTGCCAGCAGCTTGGGAGCGGGAGGAAGCACAGATACGCAGTATTTT. Amino acids: CASSLGAGGSTDTQYF.

This clone was picked up a small number of times. The gene calls are TRBV5-5 and TRBJ1-2; 7 positions match TRBD1. From germline, CDR1 is SGHKS and CDR2 YYEKEE (reference sequence). This CDR3 is 14 amino acids long. The junction had 5 bases not matched to a gene; V was cut back by 0 bases and J by 6 bases. Here the CDR3 reads CASSLVTGEDGYTF. CDR3 DNA sequence: TGTGCCAGCAGCTTGGTTACAGGGGAGGATGGCTACACCTTC.

The CDR3 DNA is TGTGCCAGCAGTCCTCCGGTTGACGAGCAGTACTTC. As protein: CASSPPVDEQYF. The rearrangement links TRBV5-5 to TRBJ2-7, with D unclear. Trimming shortened V by 5 bases and J by 5 bases, and 11 bases separated the two germline ends. The CDR3 has 12 residues. CDR1 is SGHKS and CDR2 is YYEKEE in the germline V gene (reference sequence).

The chain couples TRBV5-5 to TRBJ2-7, with D maybe TRBD2 (6 bases). The CDR3 covers 11 residues. With 4 bases removed from V and 6 bases from J, the gap between germline ends came to 8 bases. Germline loops: CDR1 SGHKS, CDR2 YYEKEE (reference sequence). The CDR3 DNA follows: TGTGCCAGCAGCCCGGGGGTCGAGCAGTACTTC. Translation gives CASSPGVEQYF.

The V gene is TRBV7-9, the J gene TRBJ2-7, with 7 bases lining up with TRBD1. The V gene end was trimmed by 5 bases and the J gene end by 5 bases; junction bases not matched to a gene: 12. Germline V gene sequence: CDR1 SEHNR, CDR2 FQNEAQ (reference sequence). The CDR3 is made up of 15 amino acids. The CDR3 DNA follows: TGTGCCAGCAGCCCCGCGGACAGGTGGCGGGACGAGCAGTACTTC. Its translation: CASSPADRWRDEQYF.

The sample holds a few counts of this clone. The V gene is TRBV5-4, the J gene TRBJ1-2, with unresolved D. With 0 bases removed from V and 4 bases from J, the gap between germline ends came to 7 bases. The CDR3 extends over 13 amino acids. The germline V gene encodes CDR1 SGHNT and CDR2 YYREEE (reference sequence). CDR3 sequence: CASSLEQIYGYTF. CDR3 sequence (DNA): TGTGCCAGCAGCTTGGAACAGATCTATGGCTACACCTTC.

This clone appeared a single time. The chain has TRBV4-1 and TRBJ2-1; D might be TRBD1 (5 bases). The CDR3 length is 14 residues. Germline loops: CDR1 MGHRA, CDR2 YSYEKL. With 2 bases removed from V and 12 bases from J, the gap between germline ends came to 17 bases. The CDR3 spells CASSQQGGLMWQFF. DNA of the CDR3: TGCGCCAGCAGCCAACAGGGCGGTTTGATGTGGCAGTTCTTC.

This clone has just a few counts. Other DNA sequences of this sample code for an identical CDR3. The chain has TRBV27 and TRBJ2-7, with D possibly TRBD1 on 6 matching bases. Trimming took off 9 bases at V and 2 bases at J, with 14 bases between the two ends. The CDR3 loop spans 13 amino acids. Germline-derived CDR1 and CDR2 are MNHEY and SMNVEV (reference sequence). The CDR3 DNA reads as TGTGCCAGTAGTCTGACAGGTCCCTACGAGCAGTACTTC. Translation: CASSLTGPYEQYF.

In this sample, this clone turned up a few times. The CDR3 bases are TGTGCCAGCAGTTCGACAGGATGGGAACTGTTTTTT. Its protein product is CASSSTGWELFF. The rearrangement uses TRBV6-1 and TRBJ1-4, with D maybe TRBD1 (6 bases). This CDR3 comprises 12 residues. Between the trimmed V and J ends, which lost 5 bases and 12 bases, there was a span of 13 bases. The V gene's germline CDR1 is MNHNS and CDR2 SASEGT.

This clone was counted between two and nine times. The chain carries TRBV5-1 and TRBJ2-2; D is unresolved. The CDR3 spans 15 residues. Trimming cost V 0 bases and J 2 bases, with 8 bases left between them. Germline values: CDR1 SGHRS, CDR2 YFSETQ. The DNA of the CDR3 is TGCGCCAGCAGCTTGGCGGTCAGTAACACCGGGGAGCTGTTTTTT. It specifies CASSLAVSNTGELFF.

In this sample, this clone turned up once. The rearrangement uses TRBV27 and TRBJ1-5; TRBD1 aligns across 8 bases. The germline V gene encodes CDR1 MNHEY and CDR2 SMNVEV (reference sequence). Trimming cost V 6 bases and J 1 base; bases outside gene matches: 5. The CDR3 runs 15 residues. This CDR3 reads CASRLTGGSNQPQHF. The DNA of the CDR3 is TGTGCCAGCAGACTAACAGGGGGGAGCAATCAGCCCCAGCATTTT.

The V call is TRBV7-2, the J call TRBJ2-2; no clear D gene. The CDR3 contains 14 residues. CDR1 is SGHTA, CDR2 FQGNSA, per germline. Between the trimmed V and J ends, which lost 1 base and 7 bases, there was a span of 10 bases. CDR3 region: CASSLVSAGGELFF. In DNA, the CDR3 is TGTGCCAGCAGCTTAGTGTCGGCCGGCGGGGAGCTGTTTTTT.

This chain joins TRBV9 and TRBJ2-3; D call uncertain. CDR3 length: 13 amino acids. From germline, CDR1 is SGDLS and CDR2 YYNGEE. V was shortened by 0 bases and J by 7 bases, with 9 bases between the two germline ends. CDR3 DNA: TGTGCCAGCAGCGTAGACATATACAATACGCAGTATTTT. Encoded protein: CASSVDIYNTQYF.

The rearrangement uses TRBV4-3 and TRBJ1-4, with D tentatively TRBD1 (6 bases). The V end was cut by 0 bases, the J end by 9 bases, with 14 bases between. The germline V gene encodes CDR1 LGHNA and CDR2 YSLEER. The CDR3 has 15 amino acids. This chain's CDR3 is CASSQEGGAYQKLFF. CDR3 DNA: TGCGCCAGCAGCCAAGAGGGGGGGGCTTATCAAAAACTGTTTTTT.

The gene calls are TRBV5-6 and TRBJ2-3; D call uncertain. Germline V CDR1 and CDR2: SGHDT, YYEEEE. This CDR3 is built from 14 residues. Trimming pared 0 bases from V and 3 bases from J, leaving 8 bases between. The CDR3 DNA reads TGTGCCAGCAGCTTGGCGGTAGCAACAGATACGCAGTATTTT. Protein sequence: CASSLAVATDTQYF.

The CDR3 spells CASSSGGRVYEQYF. In DNA, the CDR3 is TGTGCCAGCAGCTCCGGGGGGCGCGTCTACGAGCAGTACTTC. The V gene is TRBV11-2, the J gene TRBJ2-7; D is perhaps TRBD2 (7 bases). The germline CDR1 and CDR2 sequences are SGHAT and FQNNGV. This CDR3 has 14 residues. V was cut by 4 bases and J by 3 bases, with 13 bases left in between.

V is TRBV9 and J is TRBJ2-1; 11 bases map to TRBD2. CDR1 and CDR2 (germline): SGDLS, YYNGEE. The V gene end was trimmed by 0 bases and the J gene end by 7 bases; junction bases not matched to a gene: 6. The CDR3 sequence is 16 residues long. CDR3 nucleotide sequence: TGTGCCAGCAGCGTAGAAGGGCTAGCGGGAGGAAATGAGCAGTTCTTC. Translated: CASSVEGLAGGNEQFF.

The rearrangement joins TRBV27 to TRBJ2-1; D remains unclear. This CDR3 is 15 amino acids long. Trimming removed 6 bases from V and 0 bases from J, with 12 bases in between. Per the germline V gene, CDR1 is MNHEY and CDR2 is SMNVEV (reference sequence). CDR3 protein: CASSPILDSYNEQFF. The CDR3 DNA is TGTGCCAGCAGCCCCATCCTAGACTCCTACAATGAGCAGTTCTTC.

The chain links TRBV9 to TRBJ2-3, with D possibly matching TRBD2 (7 bases). The V gene lost 3 bases and the J gene lost 3 bases, with 23 bases spanning the gap. The germline gives CDR1 SGDLS, CDR2 YYNGEE. This CDR3 region has 18 residues. The CDR3 DNA reads TGTGCCAGCAGCGCAGAGGGGTTTGAGGGGGGGCCAACAGATACGCAGTATTTT. This encodes CASSAEGFEGGPTDTQYF.

The table lists this clone with a count of one. J is TRBJ2-3 and V is TRBV7-3; D ambiguous. Germline CDR1 and CDR2: SGHTA and FQGTGA. V lost 6 bases and J 0 bases, leaving 4 bases between the germline ends. The CDR3 is made up of 12 amino acids. Written as DNA, the CDR3 is TGTGCCAGCAGGGGCAGCACAGATACGCAGTATTTT. Amino acid sequence: CASRGSTDTQYF.

The chain carries TRBV7-8 and TRBJ2-6; D might be TRBD1 (6 bases). Germline V gene sequence: CDR1 SGHVS, CDR2 FQNEAQ. This CDR3 has 16 residues. Trimming took 3 bases from V and 1 from J, leaving 10 bases between them. CDR3 DNA: TGTGCCAGCAGCTTCCTTACAGGGTCTGGGGCCAACGTCCTGACTTTC. It translates to CASSFLTGSGANVLTF.

This clone appeared a few times. The J gene is TRBJ1-2, the V gene TRBV11-1; unclear D gene. This CDR3 has 12 residues. Germline V gives CDR1 SGHAT, CDR2 FQDESV (reference sequence). V lost 5 bases and J 8 bases, leaving 12 bases between the germline ends. CDR3 coding DNA: TGTGCCAGCAGCGCCCTACATGGGGGCTACACCTTC. It is translated as CASSALHGGYTF.

The J gene is TRBJ2-1, the V gene TRBV27, with TRBD1 identical over 11 bases. The CDR3 contains 15 residues. Germline V gene data show CDR1 as MNHEY and CDR2 as SMNVEV (reference sequence). Trimming cost V 2 bases and J 7 bases; bases outside gene matches: 4. CDR3: CASSLAGQGGNEQFF. The CDR3 nucleotides are TGTGCCAGCAGTTTAGCGGGACAGGGGGGGAATGAGCAGTTCTTC.

The chain is built from TRBV9 and TRBJ2-2, with no clear D. The CDR3 totals 16 residues. Per germline, CDR1 SGDLS and CDR2 YYNGEE. With 3 bases removed from V and 2 bases from J, the gap between germline ends came to 14 bases. For the CDR3, the DNA is TGTGCCAGCAGCGCCCATACGGGTACAAACACCGGGGAGCTGTTTTTT. Encoded protein: CASSAHTGTNTGELFF.

This sequence joins TRBV13 and TRBJ1-4; 7 positions match TRBD1. The germline gives CDR1 PRHDT, CDR2 FYEKMQ (reference sequence). The CDR3 consists of 14 residues. V lost 3 bases and J lost 5; bases outside the gene matches: 3. CDR3 sequence reads: CASSFDRVNEKLFF. As DNA, the CDR3 is TGTGCCAGCAGCTTCGACAGGGTGAATGAAAAACTGTTTTTT.